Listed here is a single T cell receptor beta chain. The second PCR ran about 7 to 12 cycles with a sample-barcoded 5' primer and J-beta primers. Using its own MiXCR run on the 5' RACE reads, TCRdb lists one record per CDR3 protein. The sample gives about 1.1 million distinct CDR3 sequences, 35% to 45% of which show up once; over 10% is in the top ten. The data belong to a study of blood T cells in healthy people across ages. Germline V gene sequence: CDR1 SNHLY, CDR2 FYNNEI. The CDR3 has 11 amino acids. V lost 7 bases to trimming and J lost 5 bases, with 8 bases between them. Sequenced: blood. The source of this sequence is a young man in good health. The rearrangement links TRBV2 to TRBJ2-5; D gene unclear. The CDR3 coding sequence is TGTGCCAGCACCGTAGAGGAGACCCAGTACTTC. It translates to CASTVEETQYF. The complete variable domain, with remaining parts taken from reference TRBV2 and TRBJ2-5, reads EPEVTQTPSHQVTQMGQEVILRCVPISNHLYFYWYRQILGQKVEFLVSFYNNEISEKSEIFDDQFSVERPDGSNFTLKIRSTKLEDSAMYFCASTVEETQYFGPGTRLLVL.